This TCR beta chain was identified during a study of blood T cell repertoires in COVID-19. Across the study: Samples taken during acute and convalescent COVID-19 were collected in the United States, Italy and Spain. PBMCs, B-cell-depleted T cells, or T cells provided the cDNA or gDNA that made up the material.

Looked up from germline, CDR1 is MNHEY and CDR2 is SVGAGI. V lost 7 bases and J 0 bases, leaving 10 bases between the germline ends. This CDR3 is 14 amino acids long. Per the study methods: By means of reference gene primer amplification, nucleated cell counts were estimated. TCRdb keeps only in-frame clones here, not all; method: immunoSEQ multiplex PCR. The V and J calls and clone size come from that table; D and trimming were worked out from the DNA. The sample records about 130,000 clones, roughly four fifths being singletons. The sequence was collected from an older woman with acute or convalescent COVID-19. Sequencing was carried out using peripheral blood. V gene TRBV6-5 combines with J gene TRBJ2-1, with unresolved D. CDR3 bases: TGTGCCAGCAACTCTCCAAGCTCCTACAATGAGCAGTTCTTC. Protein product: CASNSPSSYNEQFF.